A selection of T cell receptor beta chains follows, all from one sample in a study of blood T cell repertoires in COVID-19. Data came from immunoSEQ multiplex PCR; TCRdb stores just in-frame clones and leaves some out. The sample holds 330,000 or so clones, more than 75% seen once. The sequenced sample consisted of PBMCs or T cells enriched from blood (not recorded which). These TCRs come from a woman aged 25 to 45 who had recovered from COVID-19. CDR3s include the opening cysteine and the closing phenylalanine or tryptophan. Each record gives: V gene, D gene, J gene, clone size, CDR3 DNA, CDR3 protein. D genes are given only for firm matches. A row's size may be missing; if present it is once, few, many or a size class.

TRBV4-1	.	TRBJ1-4	few	TGCGCCAGCAGCCTCGTAGCGGGGGAAAAACTGTTTTTT	CASSLVAGEKLFF
TRBV19	.	TRBJ2-5	.	TGTGCCAGTAGTATACTCGCGGACCAAGAGACCCAGTACTTC	CASSILADQETQYF
TRBV19	.	TRBJ1-1	.	TGTGCCAGCACCTCGGGTGGGAAGGGGTTTATGAACACTGAAGCTTTCTTT	CASTSGGKGFMNTEAFF
TRBV28	TRBD1	TRBJ2-7	.	TGTGCCAGCAGTCTCGCCGGCACACAGGGGGTCGTAAACGAGCAGTACTTC	CASSLAGTQGVVNEQYF
TRBV4-2	TRBD1	TRBJ2-2	.	TGTGCCAGCAGCCTAGCAGGGGGCACCGGGGAGCTGTTTTTT	CASSLAGGTGELFF
TRBV5-1	.	TRBJ1-1	.	TGCGCCAGCAGCTTAGAAGGGGGTAGCGCTGAAGCTTTCTTT	CASSLEGGSAEAFF
TRBV9	.	TRBJ1-2	few	TGTGCCAGCAGCGTAGACAGTAACTATGGCTACACCTTC	CASSVDSNYGYTF
TRBV4-1	.	TRBJ2-3	.	TGCGCCAGCAGCCAAGATCGGAGCGCGTATACGCAGTATTTT	CASSQDRSAYTQYF
TRBV10-3	TRBD1	TRBJ1-6	.	TGTGCCATCAGCAGGACAGGGAGCTCCTATAATTCACCCCTCCACTTT	CAISRTGSSYNSPLHF
TRBV28	.	TRBJ1-3	.	TGTGCCAGCAGTTCGTTCGGAGCTGGAAACACCATATATTTT	CASSSFGAGNTIYF
TRBV7-9	.	TRBJ2-1	.	TGTGCCAGCAGCGCGGGCAATGAGCAGTTCTTC	CASSAGNEQFF
TRBV7-9	TRBD2	TRBJ2-2	.	TGTGCCAGCAGCCCCCGACTAGCGGGGAGGAACACCGGGGAGCTGTTTTTT	CASSPRLAGRNTGELFF
TRBV3-1/TRBV3-2	.	TRBJ1-1	.	TGTGCCAGCAGCCAGAACGAGGGGGGGGGAGATGAAGCTTTCTTT	CASSQNEGGGDEAFF
TRBV5-1	.	TRBJ1-2	.	TGCGCCAGCAGCTTGGTTCAGGGAGGCTATGGCTACACCTTC	CASSLVQGGYGYTF
TRBV6-5	TRBD1	TRBJ2-2	.	TGTGCCAGCAGTCGAGACAGGGCGAACACCGGGGAGCTGTTTTTT	CASSRDRANTGELFF
TRBV14	.	TRBJ2-1	.	TGTGCCAGCAGCCAAGTAAGGAGCGGGTCCTACAATGAGCAGTTCTTC	CASSQVRSGSYNEQFF
TRBV4-1	TRBD2	TRBJ2-7	.	TGCGCCAGCAGCCAAGGGCGGGAGGGTCTCGACGAGCAGTACTTC	CASSQGREGLDEQYF
TRBV5-1	.	TRBJ1-1	.	TGCGCCAGCAGCTTGGGTTCGGGGGGTCACACTGAAGCTTTCTTT	CASSLGSGGHTEAFF
TRBV28	.	TRBJ2-3	.	TGTGCCAGCAGTTTCCCCGCGGGACCAACAGATACGCAGTATTTT	CASSFPAGPTDTQYF
TRBV2	TRBD2	TRBJ2-7	.	TGTGCCAGCAGAAGGACTAGCGGGGGGGCAGACTACGAGCAGTACTTC	CASRRTSGGADYEQYF
TRBV5-5	TRBD1	TRBJ1-3	.	TGTGCCAGCAGCTTGATCGGACAGGGGGCCGGCGGAAACACCATATATTTT	CASSLIGQGAGGNTIYF
TRBV9	.	TRBJ2-3	.	TGTGCCAGCAGCGAGAGCCCCTTCGATACGCAGTATTTT	CASSESPFDTQYF
TRBV28	TRBD1	TRBJ2-7	.	TGTGCCAGCACCTCAGGGACAGGGTCCTACGAGCAGTACTTC	CASTSGTGSYEQYF
TRBV6-5	.	TRBJ2-7	.	TGTGCCAGCAGTACCCCCTTTCGGGAGCAGTACTTC	CASSTPFREQYF
TRBV2	.	TRBJ2-7	once	TGTGCCAGCAGTGAGCCGGTTAGAAACTACGAGCAGTACTTC	CASSEPVRNYEQYF
TRBV11-2	.	TRBJ2-7	once	TGTGCCAGCAGCGAGTCGCTCGGGACAACCTACGAGCAGTACTTC	CASSESLGTTYEQYF
TRBV7-9	.	TRBJ2-5	.	TGTGCCAGCAGCTTACGAGGGCGGGGCAGTCAAAGGGAGACCCAGTACTTC	CASSLRGRGSQRETQYF
TRBV15	.	TRBJ2-1	.	TGTGCCACCAGCAAACCTACCCAGGGGGGTGAGCAGTTCTTC	CATSKPTQGGEQFF
TRBV3-1/TRBV3-2	TRBD1	TRBJ2-7	.	TGTGCCAGCAGCCAATGGGCAGGGGGTAGCTACGAGCAGTACTTC	CASSQWAGGSYEQYF
TRBV2	.	TRBJ2-1	.	TGTGCCAGCAGTGTACCGGGGGGCGCGGGCAATGAGCAGTTCTTC	CASSVPGGAGNEQFF
TRBV6-5	TRBD1	TRBJ1-5	.	TGTGCCAGCAGTAGGACAGGGGGCAATCAGCCCCAGCATTTT	CASSRTGGNQPQHF
TRBV6-6	.	TRBJ2-7	.	TGTGCCAGCACCCCTTGGAGGCGGGAAAACGAGCAGTACTTC	CASTPWRRENEQYF
TRBV19	TRBD1	TRBJ1-5	.	TGTGCCAGTAGTCCCCCCGGGACAGGGGGTTTCAATCAGCCCCAGCATTTT	CASSPPGTGGFNQPQHF
TRBV6-5	TRBD1	TRBJ2-7	.	TGTGCCAGCAGTTACCGGACAGGGAGGCGCGAGCAGTACTTC	CASSYRTGRREQYF
TRBV27	.	TRBJ2-1	.	TGTGCCAGCAGTTCCCGGGGCGGGGACGCTTACAATGAGCAGTTCTTC	CASSSRGGDAYNEQFF
TRBV13	TRBD2	TRBJ2-1	.	TGTGCCAGCAGCTTAGCCGCACTAGCGGCCTCCTACAATGAGCAGTTCTTC	CASSLAALAASYNEQFF
TRBV27	TRBD2	TRBJ2-1	.	TGTGCCAGCAGATTAGCGGGAGTATACAATGAGCAGTTCTTC	CASRLAGVYNEQFF